This TCR beta chain was documented in a study of identical twins (dated by TCRdb to 2016 to 2018). In the study overall: The study deep-sequenced TCR alpha and beta repertoires from monozygotic twins, unrelated adults of various ages and cord blood to test whether fetal clonotypes persist. To rule out contamination, the twin experiments were replicated at different times with different library preparation protocols.

The full study reports these points: Compared with coincidental sharing between unrelated individuals, out-of-frame TCR alpha sequences shared between twins had an excess of sequences with low generation probability. Because the same donors could not be followed over many years, conclusions were based on cross-sectional statistical analysis. Abundant cord blood beta clonotypes had fewer insertions, young adult naive repertoires showed a similar but weaker trend, and memory repertoires showed no such trend. A weaker excess of twin sharing was found in beta out-of-frame sequences because the signal-to-noise ratio was lowered by fewer shared sequences. Recombination models systematically underestimated out-of-frame TCR alpha sharing in monozygotic twins but agreed with sharing between unrelated individuals. Zero-insertion analyses could be partly confounded by invariant T cells such as MAIT and iNKT, though diverse VJ usage argued against such confounding for most clonotypes.

Library method: 5' RACE. The listed sequencing device is Illumina HiSeq 2000. A universal primer binding site was added through template switching, and the final cDNA carried a unique molecular identifier so that TCR cDNA molecules could be counted accurately. Specific primers in the conserved constant-segment region were used to synthesize first-strand cDNA for TCR alpha and beta chains. Each cDNA library was double barcoded, with a SMART-Mk sample barcode plus Illumina barcodes, to control for contamination. TruSeq adapter sequences, together with Illumina sample barcodes, were added in two successive PCR steps. Sequencing of the TCR alpha and beta cDNA libraries was done on the Illumina HiSeq platform using custom primers. Concerning the study's data processing: Raw reads were processed with MiGEC to extract unique molecular identifiers, and MiXCR was used to determine CDR3 positions. Recombination models were inferred per individual with the repgenHMM and IGoR tools using an EM algorithm. Shared clonotype analysis was performed with the tcR package in R, normalizing sharing by the product of cloneset sizes. Out-of-frame nonproductive sequences were analyzed to study raw recombination free of thymic and clonal selection effects. TCRdb reprocessing: public reads trimmed at Q25 with fastp, clones called with MiXCR, in-frame beta chains kept. One record per CDR3 amino acid sequence lists the most common genes and DNA. The V and J calls shown here were made by TCRdb, not taken from the authors' results. The sample includes 1.5 million to 2 million distinct CDR3 sequences, with around 29% observed a single time. Approximately 0.29% of the sample lies in the top ten.

Worth noting for this clonotype: Its antigen is currently not known. One end of the junction is discordant with germline, which a read error may explain.

CDR1 and CDR2 are drawn from the germline V gene (reference sequence): LNHNV, YYDKDF. The CDR3 goes from the cysteine to the phenylalanine over 13 residues. The CDR3 DNA has 39 bases and is translated from base 1. Every donor was a healthy Caucasian. The sequence is built from TRBV15 and TRBJ2-7, with no confidently assigned D gene. The sample comprised cord blood. The sequence came from a newborn girl in good health. The encoded CDR3 is CAASRDSPYEQYF. The nucleotides are TGTGCCGCCAGCAGAGATTCCCCCTACGAGCAGTACTTC.